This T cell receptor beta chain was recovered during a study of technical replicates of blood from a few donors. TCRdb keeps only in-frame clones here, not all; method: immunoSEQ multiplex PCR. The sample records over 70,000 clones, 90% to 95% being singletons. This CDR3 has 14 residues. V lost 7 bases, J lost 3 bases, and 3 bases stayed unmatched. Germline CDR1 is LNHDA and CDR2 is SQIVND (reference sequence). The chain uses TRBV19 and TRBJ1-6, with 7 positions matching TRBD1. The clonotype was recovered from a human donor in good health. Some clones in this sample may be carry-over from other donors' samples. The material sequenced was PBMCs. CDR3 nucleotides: TGTGCCAGTACCGGACAGGTCTATAATTCACCCCTCCACTTT. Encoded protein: CASTGQVYNSPLHF. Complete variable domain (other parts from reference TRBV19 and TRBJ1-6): DGGITQSPKYLFRKEGQNVTLSCEQNLNHDAMYWYRQDPGQGLRLIYYSQIVNDFQKGDIAEGYSVSREKKESFPLTVTSAQKNPTAFYLCASTGQVYNSPLHFGNGTRLTVT.